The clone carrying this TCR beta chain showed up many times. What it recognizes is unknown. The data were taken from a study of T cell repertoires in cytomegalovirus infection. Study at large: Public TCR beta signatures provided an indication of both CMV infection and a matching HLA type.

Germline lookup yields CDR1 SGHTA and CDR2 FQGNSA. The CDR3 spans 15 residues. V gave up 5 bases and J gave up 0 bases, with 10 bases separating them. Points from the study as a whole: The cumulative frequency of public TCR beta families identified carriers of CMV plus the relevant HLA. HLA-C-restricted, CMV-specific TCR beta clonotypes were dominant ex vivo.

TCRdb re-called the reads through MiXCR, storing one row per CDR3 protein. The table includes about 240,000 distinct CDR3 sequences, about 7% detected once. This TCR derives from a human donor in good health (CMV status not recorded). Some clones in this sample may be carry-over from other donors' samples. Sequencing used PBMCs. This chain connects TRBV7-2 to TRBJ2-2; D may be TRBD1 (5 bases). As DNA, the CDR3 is TGTGCCAGCAGCCTCAAGGGGACGAACACCGGGGAGCTGTTTTTT. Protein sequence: CASSLKGTNTGELFF.